These 16 T cell receptor beta chains came from one sample sequenced in a study of T cells in Graves' hyperthyroidism and ophthalmopathy. Amplification of TCR beta CDR3 regions was performed using RNA transcripts as template. During a first-round RT-PCR of the TCR CDR3, the HTBI primer set was used. Via MiXCR, TCRdb re-called the multiplex PCR reads, giving one row per CDR3 protein. The top ten hold 6.5% to 10% of the sample, which has 250,000 to 300,000 distinct CDR3 sequences, less than 15% seen once. Sequenced sample: blood. The receptors stem from a woman under 40 with Graves' hyperthyroidism that later progressed to Graves' ophthalmopathy.

V and J are TRBV20-1 and TRBJ2-7; 15 nucleotides line up with TRBD2. Germline V gene sequence: CDR1 DFQATT, CDR2 SNEGSKA (reference sequence). The J segment lost 4 bases and the V segment lost 7 bases, leaving 8 bases of the junction unmatched. This CDR3 is 15 amino acids long. The CDR3 region has the DNA TGCAGTGTCCCGGGACTAGCGGGAGGAGTATACGAGCAGTACTTC. Residues: CSVPGLAGGVYEQYF.

In its sample, this clonotype was seen many times. The genes are TRBV7-9 and TRBJ2-7; a weak D match, TRBD2 (6 bases). CDR3 length equals 16 residues. Trimming took off 3 bases at V and 5 bases at J, with 20 bases between the two ends. Germline CDR1 reads SEHNR; CDR2 reads FQNEAQ (reference sequence). CDR3 residues: CASSLGGSGTTNEQYF. The CDR3 DNA reads as TGTGCCAGCAGCTTGGGGGGTTCAGGGACCACGAACGAGCAGTACTTC.

This clonotype was recorded at least ten times. The V call is TRBV7-3, the J call TRBJ2-5, with 9 nucleotides matching TRBD1. CDR3 length: 15 residues. From germline, CDR1 is SGHTA and CDR2 FQGTGA. The junction had 6 bases not matched to a gene; V was cut back by 3 bases and J by 4 bases. The CDR3 reads CASSLGTGLIETQYF. The CDR3 DNA reads as TGTGCCAGCAGCTTGGGGACAGGGCTAATAGAGACCCAGTACTTC.

The chain employs TRBV4-1 and TRBJ1-1, with D possibly being TRBD1 (5 bases). Trimming stripped 0 bases from V and 3 bases from J, with 14 bases between. The CDR3 is 16 amino acids. The germline CDR1 and CDR2 sequences are MGHRA and YSYEKL. CDR3 coding DNA: TGCGCCAGCAGCCAAGATCTTGGGGGTCGGGACACTGAAGCTTTCTTT. It codes for CASSQDLGGRDTEAFF.

This clonotype was counted only a few times. The chain has TRBV20-1 and TRBJ2-7, with 9 bases lining up with TRBD2. Looked up from germline, CDR1 is DFQATT and CDR2 is SNEGSKA (reference sequence). V lost 3 bases, J lost 5 bases, and 11 bases stayed unmatched. The CDR3 has 15 residues. The CDR3 sequence: CSARLNSGSWDEQYF. The CDR3 bases are TGCAGTGCTAGGTTGAATAGCGGGAGCTGGGACGAGCAGTACTTC.

This clonotype was seen only a few times. This rearrangement joins TRBV4-3 to TRBJ2-3, with D possibly called TRBD1 or TRBD2 (5 bases each). Germline-derived CDR1 and CDR2 are LGHNA and YSLEER. V lost 1 base and J 0 bases, leaving 23 bases between the germline ends. The CDR3 is 20 amino acids. The CDR3 bases are TGCGCCAGCAGCCAAGGATATGTCTATAGAGGGGCAACTAGCACAGATACGCAGTATTTT. The encoded protein is CASSQGYVYRGATSTDTQYF.

There are many counts of this clonotype. The chain's CDR3 is CASSSGPSGRGSYNEQFF. CDR3 coding DNA: TGTGCCAGCAGTTCTGGACCTAGCGGGAGGGGCTCCTACAATGAGCAGTTCTTC. V usage is TRBV6-1 and J usage is TRBJ2-1, with 12 bases fitting TRBD2. V was pared by 5 bases and J by 0 bases, with 8 bases of the junction left unmatched. This CDR3 region has 18 residues. Looked up from germline, CDR1 is MNHNS and CDR2 is SASEGT.

The rearrangement joins TRBV14 to TRBJ2-2; D call uncertain. Trimming stripped 1 base from V and 5 bases from J, with 14 bases between. This CDR3 region has 16 residues. The germline CDR1 and CDR2 sequences are SGHDN and FVKESK. The DNA for the CDR3 is TGTGCCAGCAGCCAAGGGGCCTTAAATAAGACCGGGGAGCTGTTTTTT. Translation: CASSQGALNKTGELFF.

There are many counts of this clonotype. V gene TRBV7-2 combines with J gene TRBJ1-1, with D unresolved. V lost 4 bases, J lost 0 bases, and 6 bases lay in between. CDR1 and CDR2 from the germline V gene are SGHTA and FQGNSA. This CDR3 spans 13 amino acids. The CDR3 DNA sequence: TGTGCCAGCAGCTCAGCATTGAACACTGAAGCTTTCTTT. This encodes CASSSALNTEAFF.

This clonotype appeared many times. This rearrangement joins TRBV6-5 to TRBJ2-5; TRBD2 might be the D (6 bases). The CDR3 spans 15 residues. Trimming removed 2 bases from V and 4 bases from J, with 14 bases in between. Germline CDR1 is MNHEY and CDR2 is SVGAGI. For the CDR3, the DNA is TGTGCCAGCAGTTACGGTACGGGAGCCGGAGAGACCCAGTACTTC. Translating it yields CASSYGTGAGETQYF.

This clonotype was seen ten or more times. The gene calls are TRBV5-1 and TRBJ1-2, with a weak D call TRBD1 (5 bases). The CDR3 loop spans 14 amino acids. CDR1 is SGHRS, CDR2 YFSETQ, per germline. The V end lost 0 bases, the J end lost 6 bases, and 12 bases lay between the germline ends. This chain's CDR3 is CASSLAVTGHGYTF. DNA for the CDR3: TGCGCCAGCAGCTTGGCCGTAACGGGGCATGGCTACACCTTC.

This clonotype was seen at least ten times. This chain links TRBV2 with TRBJ2-5, with TRBD1 as a possible D gene (6 bases). There are 13 residues in the CDR3. Germline CDR1 is SNHLY and CDR2 is FYNNEI. The V gene lost 7 bases and the J gene lost 1 base, with 10 bases spanning the gap. CDR3 nucleotides: TGTGCCAGCAAGACAGGTGTCCAAGAGACCCAGTACTTC. Its protein is CASKTGVQETQYF. Combining the CDR3 with reference TRBV2 and TRBJ2-5 gives the whole variable domain EPEVTQTPSHQVTQMGQEVILRCVPISNHLYFYWYRQILGQKVEFLVSFYNNEISEKSEIFDDQFSVERPDGSNFTLKIRSTKLEDSAMYFCASKTGVQETQYFGPGTRLLVL.

This clonotype was detected a few times. The chain employs TRBV7-9 and TRBJ1-6; D possibly corresponds to TRBD1 (5 bases). Trimming shortened V by 6 bases and J by 7 bases, and 16 bases separated the two germline ends. The CDR3 is 15 amino acids. Germline V gene lookup returns CDR1 SEHNR and CDR2 FQNEAQ (reference sequence). The CDR3 bases are TGTGCCAGCAGACCCCCGGGGGTGGGGAATTCACCCCTCCACTTT. Amino acid sequence: CASRPPGVGNSPLHF.

This clonotype showed up many times. The V and J genes are TRBV29-1 and TRBJ2-7; 7 bases line up with TRBD1. J lost 2 bases, V lost 6 bases, and 10 bases had no gene match. There are 14 residues in the CDR3. Germline lookup yields CDR1 SQVTM and CDR2 ANQGSEA. This CDR3 reads CSVITGTATYEQYF. DNA for the CDR3: TGCAGCGTCATAACCGGGACAGCCACCTACGAGCAGTACTTC.

This clonotype was picked up many times. This chain connects TRBV2 to TRBJ1-2, with unresolved D. Trimming shortened V by 10 bases and J by 5 bases, and 17 bases separated the two germline ends. This CDR3 comprises 13 residues. CDR1 is SNHLY and CDR2 is FYNNEI in the germline V gene. The CDR3 nucleotides are TGTGCCACCGGTGCGGGCCTTAGATATGGCTACACCTTC. Amino acids: CATGAGLRYGYTF.

This clonotype was found many times. The J gene is TRBJ2-5, the V gene TRBV7-3, with D tentatively TRBD2 (6 bases). This CDR3 has 12 amino acids. With 8 bases removed from V and 7 bases from J, the gap between germline ends came to 14 bases. The germline V gene encodes CDR1 SGHTA and CDR2 FQGTGA. The CDR3 loop reads CASGDVGGTQYF. The CDR3 bases are TGTGCCAGCGGAGACGTCGGGGGGACCCAGTACTTC.